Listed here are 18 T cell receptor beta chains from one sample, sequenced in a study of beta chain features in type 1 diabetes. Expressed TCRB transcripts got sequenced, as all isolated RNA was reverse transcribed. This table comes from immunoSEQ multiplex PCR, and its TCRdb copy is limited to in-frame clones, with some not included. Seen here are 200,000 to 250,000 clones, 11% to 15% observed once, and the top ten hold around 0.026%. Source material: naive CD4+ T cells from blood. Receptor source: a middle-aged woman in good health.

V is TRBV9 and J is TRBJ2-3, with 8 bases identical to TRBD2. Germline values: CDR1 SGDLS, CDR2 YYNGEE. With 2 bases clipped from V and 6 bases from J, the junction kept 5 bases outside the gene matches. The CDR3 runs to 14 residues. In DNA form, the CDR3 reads TGTGCCAGCAGCGTGCGGGGGGCCGCCGATACGCAGTATTTT. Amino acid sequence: CASSVRGAADTQYF.

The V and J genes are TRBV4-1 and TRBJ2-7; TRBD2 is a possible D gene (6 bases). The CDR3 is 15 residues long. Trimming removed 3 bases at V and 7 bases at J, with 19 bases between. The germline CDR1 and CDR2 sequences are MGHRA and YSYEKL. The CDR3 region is CASSQTRAQPGEQYF. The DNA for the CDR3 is TGCGCCAGCAGCCAGACTAGGGCACAACCGGGGGAGCAGTACTTC.

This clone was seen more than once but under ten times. The DNA for the CDR3 is TGTGCCAGCAGAAGACAGGCCCAGAACACTGAAGCTTTCTTT. Residues: CASRRQAQNTEAFF. This rearrangement joins TRBV11-2 to TRBJ1-1; a weak D match, TRBD1 (6 bases). The length of the CDR3 is 14 residues. Trimming removed 6 bases at V and 1 base at J, with 12 bases between. Germline loops: CDR1 SGHAT, CDR2 FQNNGV.

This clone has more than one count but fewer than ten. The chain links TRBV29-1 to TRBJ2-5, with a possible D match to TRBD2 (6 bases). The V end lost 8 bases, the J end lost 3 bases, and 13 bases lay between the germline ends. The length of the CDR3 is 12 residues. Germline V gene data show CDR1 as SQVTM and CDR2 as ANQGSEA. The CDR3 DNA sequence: TGCAGCTCCCGGGACTCAGAAGAGACCCAGTACTTC. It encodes CSSRDSEETQYF. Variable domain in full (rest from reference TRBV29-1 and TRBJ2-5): SAVISQKPSRDICQRGTSLTIQCQVDSQVTMMFWYRQQPGQSLTLIATANQGSEATYESGFVIDKFPISRPNLTFSTLTVSNMSPEDSSIYLCSSRDSEETQYFGPGTRLLVL.

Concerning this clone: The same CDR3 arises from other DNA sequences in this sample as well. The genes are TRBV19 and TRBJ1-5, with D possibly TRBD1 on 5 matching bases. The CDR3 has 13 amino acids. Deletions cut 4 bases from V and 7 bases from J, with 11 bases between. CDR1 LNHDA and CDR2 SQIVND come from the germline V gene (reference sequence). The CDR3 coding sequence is TGTGCCAGTAGTACCCAGGGTCACCAGCCCCAGCATTTT. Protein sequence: CASSTQGHQPQHF.

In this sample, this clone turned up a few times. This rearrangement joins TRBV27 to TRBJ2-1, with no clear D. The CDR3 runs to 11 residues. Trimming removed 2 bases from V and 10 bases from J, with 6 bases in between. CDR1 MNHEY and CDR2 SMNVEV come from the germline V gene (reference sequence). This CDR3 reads CASSLGREQFF. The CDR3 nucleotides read TGTGCCAGCAGTTTAGGGCGAGAGCAGTTCTTC.

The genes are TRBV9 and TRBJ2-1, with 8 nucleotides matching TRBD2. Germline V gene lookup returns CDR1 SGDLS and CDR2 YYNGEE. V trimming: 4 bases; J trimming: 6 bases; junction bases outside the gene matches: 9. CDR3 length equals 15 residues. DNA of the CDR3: TGTGCCAGCAGCTTCAGAGCGGGGGCGGGCAATGAGCAGTTCTTC. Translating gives CASSFRAGAGNEQFF. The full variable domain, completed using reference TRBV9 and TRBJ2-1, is DSGVTQTPKHLITATGQRVTLRCSPRSGDLSVYWYQQSLDQGLQFLIQYYNGEERAKGNILERFSAQQFPDLHSELNLSSLELGDSALYFCASSFRAGAGNEQFFGPGTRLTVL.

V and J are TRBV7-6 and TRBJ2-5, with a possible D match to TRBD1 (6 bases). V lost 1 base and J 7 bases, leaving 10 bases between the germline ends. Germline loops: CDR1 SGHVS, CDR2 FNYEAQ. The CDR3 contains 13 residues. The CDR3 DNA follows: TGTGCCAGCAGCTTAGTACAGGGTGGGACCCAGTACTTC. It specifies CASSLVQGGTQYF.

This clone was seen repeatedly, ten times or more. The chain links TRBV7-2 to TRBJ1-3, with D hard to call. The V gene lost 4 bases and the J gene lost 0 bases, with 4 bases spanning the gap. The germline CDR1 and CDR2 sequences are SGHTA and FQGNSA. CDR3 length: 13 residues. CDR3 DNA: TGTGCCAGCAGCTCCTACTCTGGAAACACCATATATTTT. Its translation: CASSSYSGNTIYF.

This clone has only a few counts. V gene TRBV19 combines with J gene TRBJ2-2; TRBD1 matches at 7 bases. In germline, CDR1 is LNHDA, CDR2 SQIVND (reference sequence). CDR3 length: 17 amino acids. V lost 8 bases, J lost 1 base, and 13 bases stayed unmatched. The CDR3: CASAPGTAHLNTGELFF. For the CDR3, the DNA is TGTGCCAGTGCACCTGGGACAGCTCATTTGAACACCGGGGAGCTGTTTTTT.

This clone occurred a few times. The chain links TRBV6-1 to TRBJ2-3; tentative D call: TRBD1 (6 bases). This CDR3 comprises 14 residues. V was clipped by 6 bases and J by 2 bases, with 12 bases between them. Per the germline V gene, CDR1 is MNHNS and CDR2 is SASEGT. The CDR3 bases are TGTGCCAGCAGACGCGGACAGTTCACAGATACGCAGTATTTT. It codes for CASRRGQFTDTQYF.

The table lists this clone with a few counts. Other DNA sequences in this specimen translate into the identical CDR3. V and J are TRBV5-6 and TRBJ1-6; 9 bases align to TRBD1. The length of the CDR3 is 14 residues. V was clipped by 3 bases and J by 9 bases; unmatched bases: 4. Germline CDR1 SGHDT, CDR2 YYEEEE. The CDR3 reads CASSSDRGGSPLHF. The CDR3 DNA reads TGTGCCAGCAGCTCAGACAGGGGGGGTTCACCCCTCCACTTT. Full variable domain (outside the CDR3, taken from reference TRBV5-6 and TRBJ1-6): DAGVTQSPTHLIKTRGQQVTLRCSPKSGHDTVSWYQQALGQGPQFIFQYYEEEERQRGNFPDRFSGHQFPNYSSELNVNALLLGDSALYLCASSSDRGGSPLHFGNGTRLTVT.

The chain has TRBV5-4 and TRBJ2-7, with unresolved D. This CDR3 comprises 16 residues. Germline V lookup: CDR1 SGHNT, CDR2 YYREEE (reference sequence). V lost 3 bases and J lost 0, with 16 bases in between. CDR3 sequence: CASSSKERTGSYEQYF. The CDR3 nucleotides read TGTGCCAGCAGCTCGAAGGAAAGAACGGGCTCCTACGAGCAGTACTTC.

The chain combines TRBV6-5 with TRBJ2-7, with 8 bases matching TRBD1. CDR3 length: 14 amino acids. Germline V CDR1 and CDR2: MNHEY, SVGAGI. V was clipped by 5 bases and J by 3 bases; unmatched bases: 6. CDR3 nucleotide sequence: TGTGCCAGCAGTGCACGGACAGGGAGCTACGAGCAGTACTTC. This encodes CASSARTGSYEQYF.

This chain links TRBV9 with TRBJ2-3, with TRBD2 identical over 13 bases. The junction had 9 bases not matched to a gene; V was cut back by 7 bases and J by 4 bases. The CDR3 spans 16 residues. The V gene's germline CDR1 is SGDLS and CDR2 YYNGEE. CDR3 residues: CASVRLAGGGSDTQYF. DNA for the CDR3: TGTGCCAGCGTCCGACTAGCGGGGGGTGGATCAGATACGCAGTATTTT.

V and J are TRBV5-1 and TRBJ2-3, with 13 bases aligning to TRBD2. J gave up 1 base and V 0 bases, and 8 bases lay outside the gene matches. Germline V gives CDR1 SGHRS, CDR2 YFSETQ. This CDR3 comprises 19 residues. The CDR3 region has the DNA TGCGCCAGCAGCTTGGGGAAACTAGCGGGGGGGCCGGGCACAGATACGCAGTATTTT. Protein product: CASSLGKLAGGPGTDTQYF.

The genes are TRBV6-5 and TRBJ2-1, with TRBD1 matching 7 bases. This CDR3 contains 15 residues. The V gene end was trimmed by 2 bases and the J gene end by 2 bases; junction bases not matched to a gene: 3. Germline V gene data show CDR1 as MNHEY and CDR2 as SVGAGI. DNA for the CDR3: TGTGCCAGCAGTTACGGCACAGGGGCCTACAATGAGCAGTTCTTC. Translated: CASSYGTGAYNEQFF.

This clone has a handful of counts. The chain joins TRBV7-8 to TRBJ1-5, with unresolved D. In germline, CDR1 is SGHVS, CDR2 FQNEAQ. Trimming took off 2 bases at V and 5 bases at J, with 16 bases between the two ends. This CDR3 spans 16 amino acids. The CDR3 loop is CASSLPPLAGDQPQHF. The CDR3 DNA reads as TGTGCCAGCAGCTTACCGCCCCTGGCGGGAGATCAGCCCCAGCATTTT.